This T cell receptor beta chain is from a study of T cell changes during pregnancy in multiple sclerosis. V was clipped by 5 bases and J by 5 bases, with 24 bases between them. Germline V CDR1 and CDR2: SGHAT, FQNNGV. This CDR3 comprises 17 residues. Libraries were prepared by immunoSEQ multiplex PCR; TCRdb keeps only in-frame clonotypes and omits some of them. The repertoire has approximately 71,000 clones, more than 80% of them found once; the top ten carry 0.95% to 1.5%. This clonotype was sampled from a female donor with multiple sclerosis, enrolled in a pregnancy study. This material consisted of peripheral blood, taken in the third trimester of pregnancy. The J gene is TRBJ2-5, the V gene TRBV11-2; unclear D gene. CDR3 region: CASSPHSIRRWRETQYF. CDR3 in DNA: TGTGCCAGCAGCCCTCACTCGATCAGACGGTGGCGGGAGACCCAGTACTTC. Supplemented by reference TRBV11-2 and TRBJ2-5, the full variable domain reads EAGVAQSPRYKIIEKRQSVAFWCNPISGHATLYWYQQILGQGPKLLIQFQNNGVVDDSQLPKDRFSAERLKGVDSTLKIQPAKLEDSAVYLCASSPHSIRRWRETQYFGPGTRLLVL.